Each of the 4 T cell receptor beta chains below was sequenced from the same sample in a study of cytomegalovirus exposure and HLA in healthy donors. PCR involved 60 Vbeta and 13 Jbeta primers. Assay used: immunoSEQ multiplex PCR; TCRdb lists only in-frame clones, some missing. The sample shows approximately 100,000 clones, approximately 85% of them seen only once. The sequencing input was PBMCs. These receptors were obtained from a man aged 25-45 years in good health and CMV-seronegative.

This clone was counted between two and nine times. V gene TRBV6-5 combines with J gene TRBJ2-2; 9 bases match TRBD1. CDR1 and CDR2 (germline): MNHEY, SVGAGI. This CDR3 has 15 amino acids. V shed 8 bases, J shed 3 bases, and the junction held 7 bases outside the gene matches. For the CDR3, the DNA is TGTGCCAGCCAACGACAGGGGGGACACACCGGGGAGCTGTTTTTT. Protein product: CASQRQGGHTGELFF.

The chain recombines TRBV7-9 with TRBJ2-2, with 7 bases that match TRBD2. The J segment lost 4 bases and the V segment lost 5 bases, leaving 13 bases of the junction unmatched. The CDR3 has 17 amino acids. The germline V gene encodes CDR1 SEHNR and CDR2 FQNEAQ (reference sequence). The DNA for the CDR3 is TGTGCCAGCAGCGGCTGGGGAGGGCAGGAGCGCACCGGGGAGCTGTTTTTT. Translated: CASSGWGGQERTGELFF.

The rearrangement links TRBV19 to TRBJ2-3, with 9 bases that match TRBD1. With 5 bases clipped from V and 1 base from J, the junction kept 7 bases outside the gene matches. This CDR3 has 16 residues. The germline gives CDR1 LNHDA, CDR2 SQIVND (reference sequence). The CDR3 DNA reads as TGTGCCAGTAGTGCCAACAGGGGGCGCGGCACAGATACGCAGTATTTT. Residues: CASSANRGRGTDTQYF.

The chain is built from TRBV5-1 and TRBJ2-7; D uncertain. This CDR3 has 15 amino acids. V was shortened by 1 base and J by 0 bases, with 11 bases between the two germline ends. Germline values: CDR1 SGHRS, CDR2 YFSETQ. This CDR3 is CASSLSADNSYEQYF. CDR3 in DNA: TGCGCCAGCAGCTTGTCCGCAGATAACTCCTACGAGCAGTACTTC.